This TCR beta chain came from a study of T cell responses to AZD1222 COVID-19 vaccine. This CDR3 has 15 residues. The trim removed 1 base at V and 3 bases at J, leaving 6 bases unmatched. Per the germline V gene, CDR1 is GTSNPN and CDR2 is SVGIG (reference sequence). Only in-frame clones appear in the TCRdb table, and some are missing; sequencing was by immunoSEQ multiplex PCR. The sample lists about 130,000 clones; approximately 85% were seen once. The TCR sequence derives from an adult who received the AZD1222 COVID-19 vaccine. The V call is TRBV30, the J call TRBJ1-5; 7 positions agree with TRBD1. Sequenced here: peripheral blood, sampled 28 days after the second AZD1222 dose. The CDR3 sequence is CAWSDQGDSNQPQHF. The CDR3 nucleotides read TGTGCCTGGAGTGATCAGGGGGACTCCAATCAGCCCCAGCATTTT.